The 2 T cell receptor beta chains reported below all come from one sample, sequenced in a study of CD8 T cells in ankylosing spondylitis. General study findings and limits: About eight highly homologous variants made up a TCR beta motif that seemed to typify ankylosing spondylitis blood.

No cognate antigen is known for these TCRs. A single record per CDR3 protein comes from TCRdb applying MiXCR to the 5' RACE reads. The sample shows about 340,000 distinct CDR3 sequences, 7.5% to 9% of them seen only once. What was sequenced was blood, either unsorted or a sorted T cell fraction (not recorded which). All receptors derive from a male donor with ankylosing spondylitis.

This clonotype was found a few times. The chain links TRBV5-5 to TRBJ2-3, with a weak D call TRBD1 (6 bases). The CDR3 totals 15 residues. The ends were cut back, 2 bases at V and 2 bases at J, with 12 bases in the middle. Germline V gene lookup returns CDR1 SGHKS and CDR2 YYEKEE (reference sequence). In DNA form, the CDR3 reads TGTGCCAGCAGCTTAGTGGGACACCTCACAGATACGCAGTATTTT. Protein: CASSLVGHLTDTQYF.

V and J are TRBV20-1 and TRBJ1-2; 9 bases are shared with TRBD1. The CDR3 runs to 13 residues. CDR1 DFQATT and CDR2 SNEGSKA come from the germline V gene (reference sequence). Trimming removed 0 bases from V and 8 bases from J; junction bases left unmatched: 4. CDR3 nucleotides: TGCAGTGCTAGAGAACAGGGGGCGCGAGGCTACACCTTC. Protein product: CSAREQGARGYTF.